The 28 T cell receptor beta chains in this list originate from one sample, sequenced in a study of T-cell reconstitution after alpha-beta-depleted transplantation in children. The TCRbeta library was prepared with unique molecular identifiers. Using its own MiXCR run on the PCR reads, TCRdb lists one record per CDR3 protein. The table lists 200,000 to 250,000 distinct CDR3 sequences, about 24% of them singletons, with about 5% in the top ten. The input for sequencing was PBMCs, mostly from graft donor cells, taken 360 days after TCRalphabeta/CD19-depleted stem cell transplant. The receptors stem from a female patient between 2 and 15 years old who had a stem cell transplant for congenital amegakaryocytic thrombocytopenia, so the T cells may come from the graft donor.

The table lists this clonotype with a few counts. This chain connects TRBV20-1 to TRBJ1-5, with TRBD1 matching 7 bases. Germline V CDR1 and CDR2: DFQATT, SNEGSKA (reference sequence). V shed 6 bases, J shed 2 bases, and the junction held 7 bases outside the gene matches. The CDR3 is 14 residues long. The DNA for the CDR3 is TGCAGTGCAGACGACAGGGTTGGCAATCAGCCCCAGCATTTT. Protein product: CSADDRVGNQPQHF.

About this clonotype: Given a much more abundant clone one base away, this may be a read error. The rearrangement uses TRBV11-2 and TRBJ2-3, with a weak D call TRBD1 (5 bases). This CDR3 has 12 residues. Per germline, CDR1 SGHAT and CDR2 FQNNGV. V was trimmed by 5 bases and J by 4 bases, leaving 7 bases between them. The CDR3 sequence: CASSEGADTQYF. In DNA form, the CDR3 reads TGTGCCAGCAGCGAAGGGGCAGATACGCAGTATTTT. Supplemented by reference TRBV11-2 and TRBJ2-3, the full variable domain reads EAGVAQSPRYKIIEKRQSVAFWCNPISGHATLYWYQQILGQGPKLLIQFQNNGVVDDSQLPKDRFSAERLKGVDSTLKIQPAKLEDSAVYLCASSEGADTQYFGPGTRLTVL.

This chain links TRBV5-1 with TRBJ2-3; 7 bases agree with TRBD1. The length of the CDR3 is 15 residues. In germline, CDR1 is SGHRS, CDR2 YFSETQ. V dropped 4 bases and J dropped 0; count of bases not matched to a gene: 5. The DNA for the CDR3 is TGCGCCAGCAGCACGGGACAGCTTAGCACAGATACGCAGTATTTT. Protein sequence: CASSTGQLSTDTQYF.

The CDR3, as DNA: TGTGCCAGCTCACTAACTAGCGTGATGTTAGATACGCAGTATTTT. Its translation is CASSLTSVMLDTQYF. The rearrangement uses TRBV18 and TRBJ2-3; TRBD2 matches 7 bases. The CDR3 is made up of 15 amino acids. The germline gives CDR1 KGHSH, CDR2 LQKENI. After removal of 4 bases from V and 5 bases from J, the junction contained 9 bases not matched to a gene.

CDR3 DNA sequence: TGTGCCAGTAGTCCGTGGACAGTCGAACTTGGCTACACCTTC. Translation gives CASSPWTVELGYTF. J is TRBJ1-2 and V is TRBV19, with D possibly being TRBD1 (6 bases). CDR1 and CDR2 from the germline V gene are LNHDA and SQIVND (reference sequence). The CDR3 has 14 amino acids. V was pared by 5 bases and J by 7 bases, with 17 bases between. The full variable domain, with the rest looked up from reference TRBV19 and TRBJ1-2, is DGGITQSPKYLFRKEGQNVTLSCEQNLNHDAMYWYRQDPGQGLRLIYYSQIVNDFQKGDIAEGYSVSREKKESFPLTVTSAQKNPTAFYLCASSPWTVELGYTFGSGTRLTVV.

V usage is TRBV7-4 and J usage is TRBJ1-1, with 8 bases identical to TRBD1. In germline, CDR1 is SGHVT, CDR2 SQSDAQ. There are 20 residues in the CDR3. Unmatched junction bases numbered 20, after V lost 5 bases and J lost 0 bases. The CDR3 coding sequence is TGTGCCAGCAGCACCGGACAGGGAACGGAGCCAGGAGTAATGAACACTGAAGCTTTCTTT. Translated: CASSTGQGTEPGVMNTEAFF.

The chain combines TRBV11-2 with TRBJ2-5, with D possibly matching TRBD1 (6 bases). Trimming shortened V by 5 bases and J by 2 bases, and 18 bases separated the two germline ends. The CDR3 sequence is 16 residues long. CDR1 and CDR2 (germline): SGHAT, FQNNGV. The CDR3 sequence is CASSRPQNRAQETQYF. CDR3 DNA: TGTGCCAGCAGCCGCCCACAGAACAGGGCTCAAGAGACCCAGTACTTC.

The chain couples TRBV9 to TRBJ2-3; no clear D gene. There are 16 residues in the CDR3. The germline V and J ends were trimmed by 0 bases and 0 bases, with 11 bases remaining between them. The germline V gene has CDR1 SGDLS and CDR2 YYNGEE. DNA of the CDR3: TGTGCCAGCAGCGTAGTTGGATCCCCTAGCACAGATACGCAGTATTTT. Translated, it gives CASSVVGSPSTDTQYF.

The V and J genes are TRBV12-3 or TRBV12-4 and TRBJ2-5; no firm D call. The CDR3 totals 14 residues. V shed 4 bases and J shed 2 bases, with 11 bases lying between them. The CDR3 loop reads CASSSSSQQETQYF. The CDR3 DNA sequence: TGTGCCAGCAGTTCCTCGTCGCAACAAGAGACCCAGTACTTC.

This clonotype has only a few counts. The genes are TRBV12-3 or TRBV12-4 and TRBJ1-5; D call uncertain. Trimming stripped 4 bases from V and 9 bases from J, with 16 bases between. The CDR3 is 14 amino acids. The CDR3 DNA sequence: TGTGCCAGCAGTTCCGCGTGGGGAAAGGGGCCCCAGCATTTT. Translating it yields CASSSAWGKGPQHF.

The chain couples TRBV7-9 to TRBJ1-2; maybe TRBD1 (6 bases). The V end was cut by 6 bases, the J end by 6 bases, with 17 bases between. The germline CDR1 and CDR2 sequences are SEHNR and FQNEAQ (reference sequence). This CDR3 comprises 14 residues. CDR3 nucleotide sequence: TGTGCCAGCAGAAGGACAGTAGAATTGGATGGCTACACCTTC. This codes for CASRRTVELDGYTF.

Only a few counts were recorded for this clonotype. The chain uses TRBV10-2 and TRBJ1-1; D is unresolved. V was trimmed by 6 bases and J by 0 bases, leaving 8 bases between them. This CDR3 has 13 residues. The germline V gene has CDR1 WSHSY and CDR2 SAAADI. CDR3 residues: CASRQNMNTEAFF. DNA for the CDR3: TGCGCCAGCAGGCAGAACATGAACACTGAAGCTTTCTTT.

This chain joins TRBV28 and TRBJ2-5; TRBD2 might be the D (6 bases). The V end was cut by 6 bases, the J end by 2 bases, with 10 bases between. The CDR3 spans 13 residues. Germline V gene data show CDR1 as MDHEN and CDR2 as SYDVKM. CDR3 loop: CASRRRAQETQYF. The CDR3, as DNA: TGTGCCAGCAGGAGGAGGGCACAAGAGACCCAGTACTTC.

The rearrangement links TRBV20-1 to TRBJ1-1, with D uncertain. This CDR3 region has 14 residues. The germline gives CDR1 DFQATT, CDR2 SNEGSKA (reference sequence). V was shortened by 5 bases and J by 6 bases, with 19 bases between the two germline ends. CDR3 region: CSAHPPGAVAEAFF. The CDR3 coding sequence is TGCAGTGCTCACCCACCGGGTGCCGTGGCTGAAGCTTTCTTT.

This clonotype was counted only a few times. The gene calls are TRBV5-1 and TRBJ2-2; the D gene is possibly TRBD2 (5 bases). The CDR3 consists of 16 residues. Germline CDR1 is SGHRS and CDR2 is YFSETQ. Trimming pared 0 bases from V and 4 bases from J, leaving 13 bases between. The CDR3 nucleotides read TGCGCCAGCAGCTTGGGAGTAGCGCACGGCACCGGGGAGCTGTTTTTT. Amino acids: CASSLGVAHGTGELFF.

CDR3 region: CASSTYGGQSAYEQYF. In DNA, the CDR3 is TGTGCCAGCAGTACCTATGGGGGACAGTCCGCCTACGAGCAGTACTTC. V and J are TRBV28 and TRBJ2-7; 7 bases map to TRBD1. CDR3 length equals 16 residues. Germline CDR1 reads MDHEN; CDR2 reads SYDVKM. The V gene end was trimmed by 5 bases and the J gene end by 2 bases; junction bases not matched to a gene: 12.

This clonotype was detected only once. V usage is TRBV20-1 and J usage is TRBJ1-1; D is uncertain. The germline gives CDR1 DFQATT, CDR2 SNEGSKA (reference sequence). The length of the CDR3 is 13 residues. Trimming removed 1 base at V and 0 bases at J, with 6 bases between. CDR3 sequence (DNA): TGCAGTGCTAGAGTGCCTTTGAACACTGAAGCTTTCTTT. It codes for CSARVPLNTEAFF.

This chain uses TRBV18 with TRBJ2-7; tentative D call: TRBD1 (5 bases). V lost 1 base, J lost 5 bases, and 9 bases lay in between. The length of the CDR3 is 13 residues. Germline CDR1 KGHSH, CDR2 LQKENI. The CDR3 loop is CASSPLLRDEQYF. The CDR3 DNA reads TGTGCCAGCTCACCACTCCTCAGGGACGAGCAGTACTTC.

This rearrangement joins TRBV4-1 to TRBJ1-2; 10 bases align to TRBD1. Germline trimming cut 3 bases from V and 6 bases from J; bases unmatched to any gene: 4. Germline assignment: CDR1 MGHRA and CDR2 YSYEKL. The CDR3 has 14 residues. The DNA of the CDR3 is TGCGCCAGCAGCCAGGCGGGGACAGGGGATGGCTACACCTTC. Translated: CASSQAGTGDGYTF.

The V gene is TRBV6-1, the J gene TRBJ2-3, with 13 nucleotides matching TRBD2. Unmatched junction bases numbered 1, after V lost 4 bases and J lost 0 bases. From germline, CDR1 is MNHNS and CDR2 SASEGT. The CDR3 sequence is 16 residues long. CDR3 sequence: CASSVTSGGSTDTQYF. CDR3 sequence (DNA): TGTGCCAGCAGTGTGACTAGCGGGGGGAGCACAGATACGCAGTATTTT.

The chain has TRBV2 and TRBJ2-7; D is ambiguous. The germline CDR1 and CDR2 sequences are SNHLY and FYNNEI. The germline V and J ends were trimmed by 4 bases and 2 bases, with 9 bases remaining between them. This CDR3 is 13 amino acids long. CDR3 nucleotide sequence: TGTGCCAGCAGTGCTGCCTCAGCCTACGAGCAGTACTTC. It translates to CASSAASAYEQYF.

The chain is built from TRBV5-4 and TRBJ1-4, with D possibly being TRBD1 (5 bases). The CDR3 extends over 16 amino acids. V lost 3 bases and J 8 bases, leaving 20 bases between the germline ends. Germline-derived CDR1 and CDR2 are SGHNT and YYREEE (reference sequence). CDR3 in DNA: TGTGCCAGCAGCTCCAGGGACCGGGACCTAGGGGAAAAACTGTTTTTT. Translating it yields CASSSRDRDLGEKLFF.

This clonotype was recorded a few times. The CDR3 region has the DNA TGTGCCAGCAGCGCAGTCGGGGGCTGGGAGACCCAGTACTTC. Its protein product is CASSAVGGWETQYF. The chain recombines TRBV11-2 with TRBJ2-5; D might be TRBD1 or TRBD2, each matching 6 bases. CDR3 length equals 14 residues. In germline, CDR1 is SGHAT, CDR2 FQNNGV. V was trimmed by 5 bases and J by 5 bases, leaving 15 bases between them. The full variable domain, completed using reference TRBV11-2 and TRBJ2-5, is EAGVAQSPRYKIIEKRQSVAFWCNPISGHATLYWYQQILGQGPKLLIQFQNNGVVDDSQLPKDRFSAERLKGVDSTLKIQPAKLEDSAVYLCASSAVGGWETQYFGPGTRLLVL.

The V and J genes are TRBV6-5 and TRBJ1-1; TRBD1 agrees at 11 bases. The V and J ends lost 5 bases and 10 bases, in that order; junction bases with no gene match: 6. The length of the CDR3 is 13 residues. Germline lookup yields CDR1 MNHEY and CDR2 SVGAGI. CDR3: CASSQGQGEVAFF. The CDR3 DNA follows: TGTGCCAGCAGTCAGGGACAGGGGGAGGTAGCTTTCTTT.

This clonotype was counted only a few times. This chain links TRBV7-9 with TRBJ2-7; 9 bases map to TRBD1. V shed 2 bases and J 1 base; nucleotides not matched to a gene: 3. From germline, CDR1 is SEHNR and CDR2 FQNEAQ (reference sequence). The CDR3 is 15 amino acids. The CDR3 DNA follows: TGTGCCAGCAGCTTAATGGGACAGGGTTCCTACGAGCAGTACTTC. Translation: CASSLMGQGSYEQYF.

The CDR3 DNA is TGTGCCAGCAGTGATCCAGGGGCTGGAAACACCATATATTTT. Protein sequence: CASSDPGAGNTIYF. The genes are TRBV25-1 and TRBJ1-3; possibly TRBD1 for D (6 bases). The germline gives CDR1 MGHDK, CDR2 SYGVNS. The CDR3 extends over 14 amino acids. Trimming cost V 3 bases and J 2 bases, with 8 bases left between them.

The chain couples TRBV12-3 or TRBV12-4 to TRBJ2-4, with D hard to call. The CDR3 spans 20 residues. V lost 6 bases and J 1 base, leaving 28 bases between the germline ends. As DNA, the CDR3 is TGTGCCAGCAGCCAAAGTCTGCGTTTCCGTATGTCGTGGGCCAAAAACATTCAGTACTTC. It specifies CASSQSLRFRMSWAKNIQYF.

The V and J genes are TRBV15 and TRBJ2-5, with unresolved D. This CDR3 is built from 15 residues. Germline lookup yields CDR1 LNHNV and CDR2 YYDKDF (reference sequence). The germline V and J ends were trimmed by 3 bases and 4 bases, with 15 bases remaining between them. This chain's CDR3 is CATSSSGGLGETQYF. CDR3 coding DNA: TGTGCCACCAGCAGTTCCGGTGGGCTTGGAGAGACCCAGTACTTC.